The clone carrying this T cell receptor (beta chain) turned up a few times. As processed by the authors: The authors estimated nucleated cell counts from reference gene primer amplification. Profiled with immunoSEQ multiplex PCR; TCRdb holds only in-frame clones, not every one. V and J calls and clone size come straight from that table; D and trimming were deduced from the DNA. The sample contains about 130,000 clones, approximately 77% of which appear only once. The CDR3 consists of 13 residues. Trimming left V 5 bases short and J 8 bases short, with 12 bases between. Germline CDR1 SEHNR, CDR2 FQNEAQ (reference sequence). This entry is derived from a study of blood T cell repertoires in COVID-19.

The chain uses TRBV7-9 and TRBJ1-4; D is ambiguous. The material sequenced was peripheral blood. The sequence derives from a man older than 75 with acute or convalescent COVID-19. The CDR3 loop is CASSRAAVEKLFF. DNA for the CDR3: TGTGCCAGCAGCAGGGCGGCCGTCGAAAAACTGTTTTTT.